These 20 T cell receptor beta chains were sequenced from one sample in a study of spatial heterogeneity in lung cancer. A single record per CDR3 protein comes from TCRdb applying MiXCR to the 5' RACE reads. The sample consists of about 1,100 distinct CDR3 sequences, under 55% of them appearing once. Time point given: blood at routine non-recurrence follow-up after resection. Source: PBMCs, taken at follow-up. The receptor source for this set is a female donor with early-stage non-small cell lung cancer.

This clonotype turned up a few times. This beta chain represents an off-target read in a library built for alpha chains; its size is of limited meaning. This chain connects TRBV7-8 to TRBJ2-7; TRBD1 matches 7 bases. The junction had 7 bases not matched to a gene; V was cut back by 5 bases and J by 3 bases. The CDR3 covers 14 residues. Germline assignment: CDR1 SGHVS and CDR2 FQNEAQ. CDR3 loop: CASSPGQKDYEQYF. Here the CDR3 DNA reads TGTGCCAGCAGCCCGGGACAGAAAGACTACGAGCAGTACTTC.

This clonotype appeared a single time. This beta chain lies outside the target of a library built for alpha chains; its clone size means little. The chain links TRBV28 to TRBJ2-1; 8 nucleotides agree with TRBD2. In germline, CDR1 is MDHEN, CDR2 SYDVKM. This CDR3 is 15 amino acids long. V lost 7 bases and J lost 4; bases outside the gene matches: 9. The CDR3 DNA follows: TGTGCCAGCACCATAGCGGGGATAACATACAATGAGCAGTTCTTC. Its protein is CASTIAGITYNEQFF.

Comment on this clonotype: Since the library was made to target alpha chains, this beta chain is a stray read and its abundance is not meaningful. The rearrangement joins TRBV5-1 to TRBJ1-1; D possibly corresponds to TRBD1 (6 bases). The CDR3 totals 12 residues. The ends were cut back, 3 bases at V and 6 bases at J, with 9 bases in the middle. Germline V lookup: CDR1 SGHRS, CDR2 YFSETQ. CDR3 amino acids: CASSSQGSEAFF. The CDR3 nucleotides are TGCGCCAGCAGCTCACAGGGTTCTGAAGCTTTCTTT. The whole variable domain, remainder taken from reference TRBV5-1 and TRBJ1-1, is KAGVTQTPRYLIKTRGQQVTLSCSPISGHRSVSWYQQTPGQGLQFLFEYFSETQRNKGNFPGRFSGRQFSNSRSEMNVSTLELGDSALYLCASSSQGSEAFFGQGTRLTVV.

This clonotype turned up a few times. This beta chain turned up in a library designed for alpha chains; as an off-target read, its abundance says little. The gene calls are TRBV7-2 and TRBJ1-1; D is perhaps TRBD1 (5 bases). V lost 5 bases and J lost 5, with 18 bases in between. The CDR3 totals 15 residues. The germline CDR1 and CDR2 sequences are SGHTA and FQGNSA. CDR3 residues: CASSINLGGATEAFF. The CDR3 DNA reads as TGTGCCAGCAGCATCAATCTGGGGGGTGCGACTGAAGCTTTCTTT.

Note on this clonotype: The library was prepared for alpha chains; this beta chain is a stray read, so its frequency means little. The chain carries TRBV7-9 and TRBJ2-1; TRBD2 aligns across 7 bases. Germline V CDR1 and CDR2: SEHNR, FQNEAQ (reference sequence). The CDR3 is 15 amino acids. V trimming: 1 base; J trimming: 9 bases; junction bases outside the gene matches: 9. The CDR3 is CASSLVGGRGSEQFF. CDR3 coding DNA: TGTGCCAGCAGCTTAGTTGGCGGGAGAGGTAGTGAGCAGTTCTTC.

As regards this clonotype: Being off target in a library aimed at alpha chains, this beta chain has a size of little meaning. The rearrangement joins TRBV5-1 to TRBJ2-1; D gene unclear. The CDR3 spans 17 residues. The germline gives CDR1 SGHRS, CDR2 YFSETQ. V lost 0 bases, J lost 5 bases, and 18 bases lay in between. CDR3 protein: CASSLVVSGPGDNEQFF. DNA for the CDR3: TGCGCCAGCAGCTTGGTGGTTTCAGGTCCTGGGGACAATGAGCAGTTCTTC.

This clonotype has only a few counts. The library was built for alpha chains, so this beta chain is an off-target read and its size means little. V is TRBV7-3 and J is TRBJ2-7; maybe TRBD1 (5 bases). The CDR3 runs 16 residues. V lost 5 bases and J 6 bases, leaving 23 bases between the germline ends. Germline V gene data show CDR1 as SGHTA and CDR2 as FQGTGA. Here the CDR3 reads CASSAGPATQRGEQYF. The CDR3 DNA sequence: TGTGCCAGCAGCGCCGGACCGGCGACTCAAAGGGGCGAGCAGTACTTC.

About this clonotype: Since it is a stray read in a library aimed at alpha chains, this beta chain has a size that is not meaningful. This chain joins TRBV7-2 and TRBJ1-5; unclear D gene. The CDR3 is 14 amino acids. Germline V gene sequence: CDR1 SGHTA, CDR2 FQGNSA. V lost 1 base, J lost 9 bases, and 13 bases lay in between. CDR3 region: CASSLVREPGPQHF. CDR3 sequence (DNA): TGTGCCAGCAGCTTAGTTCGGGAACCGGGGCCCCAGCATTTT.

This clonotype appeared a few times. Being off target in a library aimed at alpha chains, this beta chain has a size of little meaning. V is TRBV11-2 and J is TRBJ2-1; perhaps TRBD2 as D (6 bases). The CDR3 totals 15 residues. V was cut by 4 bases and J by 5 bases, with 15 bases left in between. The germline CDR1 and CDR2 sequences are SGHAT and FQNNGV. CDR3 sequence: CASSSNLATNNEQFF. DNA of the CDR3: TGTGCCAGCAGCTCTAATCTAGCGACGAACAATGAGCAGTTCTTC.

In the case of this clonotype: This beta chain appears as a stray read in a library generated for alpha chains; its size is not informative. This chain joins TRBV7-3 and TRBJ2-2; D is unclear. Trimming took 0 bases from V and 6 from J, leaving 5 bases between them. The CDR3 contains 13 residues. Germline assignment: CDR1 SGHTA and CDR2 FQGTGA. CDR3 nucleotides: TGTGCCAGCAGCTTAACGTTAGCCGGGGAGCTGTTTTTT. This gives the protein CASSLTLAGELFF.

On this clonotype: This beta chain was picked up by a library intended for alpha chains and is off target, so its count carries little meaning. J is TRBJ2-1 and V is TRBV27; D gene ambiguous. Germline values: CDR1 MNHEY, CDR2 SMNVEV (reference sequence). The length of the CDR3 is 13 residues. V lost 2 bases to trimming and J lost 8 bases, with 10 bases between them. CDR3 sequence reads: CASSLGPWDEQFF. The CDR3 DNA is TGTGCCAGCAGTTTAGGACCCTGGGATGAGCAGTTCTTC.

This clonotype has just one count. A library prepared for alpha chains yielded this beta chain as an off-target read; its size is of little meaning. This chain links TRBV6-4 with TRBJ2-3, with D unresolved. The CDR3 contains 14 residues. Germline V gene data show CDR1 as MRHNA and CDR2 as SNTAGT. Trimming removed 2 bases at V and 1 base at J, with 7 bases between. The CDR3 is CASSDGQGTDTQYF. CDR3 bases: TGTGCCAGCAGTGACGGGCAGGGCACAGATACGCAGTATTTT.

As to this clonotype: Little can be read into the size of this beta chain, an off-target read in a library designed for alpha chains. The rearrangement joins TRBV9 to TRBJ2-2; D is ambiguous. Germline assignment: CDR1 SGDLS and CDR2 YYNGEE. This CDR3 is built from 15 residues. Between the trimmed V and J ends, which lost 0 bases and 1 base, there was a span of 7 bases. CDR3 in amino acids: CASSVVDMNTGELFF. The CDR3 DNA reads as TGTGCCAGCAGCGTAGTCGACATGAACACCGGGGAGCTGTTTTTT.

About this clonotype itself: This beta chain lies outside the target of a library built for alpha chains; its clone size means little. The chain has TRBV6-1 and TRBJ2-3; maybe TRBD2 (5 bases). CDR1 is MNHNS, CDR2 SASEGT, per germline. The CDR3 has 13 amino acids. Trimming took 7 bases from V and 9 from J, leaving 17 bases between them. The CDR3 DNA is TGTGCCAGCATGGGGTCTAGCATAGTGACGCAGTATTTT. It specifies CASMGSSIVTQYF.

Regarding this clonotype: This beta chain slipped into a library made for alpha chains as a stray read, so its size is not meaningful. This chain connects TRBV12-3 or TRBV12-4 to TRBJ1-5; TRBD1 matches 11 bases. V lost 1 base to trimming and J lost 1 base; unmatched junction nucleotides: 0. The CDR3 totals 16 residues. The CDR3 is CASSLGDRGSNQPQHF. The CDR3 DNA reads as TGTGCCAGCAGTTTAGGGGACAGGGGGAGCAATCAGCCCCAGCATTTT.

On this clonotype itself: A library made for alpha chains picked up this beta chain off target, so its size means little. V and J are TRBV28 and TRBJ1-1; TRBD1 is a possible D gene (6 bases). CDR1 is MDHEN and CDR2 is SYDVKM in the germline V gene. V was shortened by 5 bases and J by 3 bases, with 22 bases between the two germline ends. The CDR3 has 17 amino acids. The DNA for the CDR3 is TGTGCCAGCAGTCTACGTAGACTGGACAGCGAGCACACTGAAGCTTTCTTT. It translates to CASSLRRLDSEHTEAFF.

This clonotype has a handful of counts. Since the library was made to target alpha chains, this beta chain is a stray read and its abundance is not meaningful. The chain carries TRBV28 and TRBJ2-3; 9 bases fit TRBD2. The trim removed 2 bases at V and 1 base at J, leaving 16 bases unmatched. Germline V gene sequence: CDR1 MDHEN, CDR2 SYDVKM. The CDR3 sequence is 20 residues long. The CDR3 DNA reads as TGTGCCAGCAGTTTAGAGATCCTAGCGGGGCCGGCTCAGGGCACAGATACGCAGTATTTT. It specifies CASSLEILAGPAQGTDTQYF. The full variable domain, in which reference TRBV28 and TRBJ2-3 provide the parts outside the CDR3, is DVKVTQSSRYLVKRTGEKVFLECVQDMDHENMFWYRQDPGLGLRLIYFSYDVKMKEKGDIPEGYSVSREKKERFSLILESASTNQTSMYLCASSLEILAGPAQGTDTQYFGPGTRLTVL.

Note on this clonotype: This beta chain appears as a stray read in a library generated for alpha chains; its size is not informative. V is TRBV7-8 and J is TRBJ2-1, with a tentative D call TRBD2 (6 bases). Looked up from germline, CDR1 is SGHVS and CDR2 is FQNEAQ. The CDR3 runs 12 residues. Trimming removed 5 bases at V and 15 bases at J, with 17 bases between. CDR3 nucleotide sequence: TGTGCCAGCAGCCAACTAGCAGCTAAACGGTTCTTC. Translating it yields CASSQLAAKRFF. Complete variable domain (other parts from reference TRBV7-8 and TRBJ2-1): GAGVSQSPRYKVAKRGQDVALRCDPISGHVSLFWYQQALGQGPEFLTYFQNEAQLDKSGLPSDRFFAERPEGSVSTLKIQRTQQEDSAVYLCASSQLAAKRFFGPGTRLTVL.

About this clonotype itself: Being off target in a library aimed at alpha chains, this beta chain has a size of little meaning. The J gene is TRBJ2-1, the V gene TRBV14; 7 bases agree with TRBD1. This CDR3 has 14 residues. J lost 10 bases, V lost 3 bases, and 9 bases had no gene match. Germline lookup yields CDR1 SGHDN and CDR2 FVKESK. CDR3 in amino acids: CASSHWDSNLEQFF. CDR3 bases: TGTGCCAGCAGCCACTGGGACAGCAATTTAGAGCAGTTCTTC.

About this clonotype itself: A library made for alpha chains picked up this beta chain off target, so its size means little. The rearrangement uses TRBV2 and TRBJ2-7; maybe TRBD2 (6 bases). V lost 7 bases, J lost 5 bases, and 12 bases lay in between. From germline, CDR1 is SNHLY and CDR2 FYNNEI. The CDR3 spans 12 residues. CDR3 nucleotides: TGTGCCAGCACGGGGGAGGTCCACGAGCAGTACTTC. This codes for CASTGEVHEQYF.